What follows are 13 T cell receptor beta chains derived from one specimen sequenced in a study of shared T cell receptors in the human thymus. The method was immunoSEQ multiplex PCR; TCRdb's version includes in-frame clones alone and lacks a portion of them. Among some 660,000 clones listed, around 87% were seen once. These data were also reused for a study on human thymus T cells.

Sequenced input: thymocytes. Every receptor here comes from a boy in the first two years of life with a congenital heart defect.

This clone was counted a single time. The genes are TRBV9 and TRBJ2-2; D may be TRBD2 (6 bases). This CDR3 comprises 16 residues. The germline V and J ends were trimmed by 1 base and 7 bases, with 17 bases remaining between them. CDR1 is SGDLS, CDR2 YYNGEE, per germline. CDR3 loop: CASSVQMAGNGGELFF. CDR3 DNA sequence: TGTGCCAGCAGCGTACAAATGGCGGGGAACGGCGGGGAGCTGTTTTTT.

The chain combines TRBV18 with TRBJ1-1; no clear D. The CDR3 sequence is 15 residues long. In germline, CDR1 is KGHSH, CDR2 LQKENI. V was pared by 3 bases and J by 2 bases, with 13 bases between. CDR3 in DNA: TGTGCCAGCTCACCCCCCGACGGGGTCAACACTGAAGCTTTCTTT. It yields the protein CASSPPDGVNTEAFF.

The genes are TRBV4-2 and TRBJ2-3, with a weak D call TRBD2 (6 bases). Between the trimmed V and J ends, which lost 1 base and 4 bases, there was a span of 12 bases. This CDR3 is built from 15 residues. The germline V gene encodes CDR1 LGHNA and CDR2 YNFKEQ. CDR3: CASSQVWRGADTQYF. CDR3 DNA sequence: TGTGCCAGCAGCCAAGTGTGGCGGGGAGCAGATACGCAGTATTTT.

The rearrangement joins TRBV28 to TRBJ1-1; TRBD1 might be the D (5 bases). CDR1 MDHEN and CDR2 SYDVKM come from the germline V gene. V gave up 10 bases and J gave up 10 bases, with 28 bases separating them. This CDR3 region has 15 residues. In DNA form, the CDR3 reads TGTGCCATCAACAAAGGAAGGGACTCCCGATGGGGAGCTTTCTTT. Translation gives CAINKGRDSRWGAFF.

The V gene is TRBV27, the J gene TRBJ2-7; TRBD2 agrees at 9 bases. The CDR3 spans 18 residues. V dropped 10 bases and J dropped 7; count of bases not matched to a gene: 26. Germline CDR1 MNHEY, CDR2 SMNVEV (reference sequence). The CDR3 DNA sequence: TGTGCCACCTCAGGACCTTTATATCGACTAGCGGCCTCTAGAGAGCAGTACTTC. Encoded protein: CATSGPLYRLAASREQYF.

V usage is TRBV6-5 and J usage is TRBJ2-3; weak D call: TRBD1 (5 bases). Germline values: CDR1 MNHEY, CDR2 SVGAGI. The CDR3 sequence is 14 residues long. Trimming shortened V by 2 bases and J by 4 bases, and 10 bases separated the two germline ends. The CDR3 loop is CASSYGALADTQYF. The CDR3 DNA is TGTGCCAGCAGTTACGGGGCGTTAGCAGATACGCAGTATTTT.

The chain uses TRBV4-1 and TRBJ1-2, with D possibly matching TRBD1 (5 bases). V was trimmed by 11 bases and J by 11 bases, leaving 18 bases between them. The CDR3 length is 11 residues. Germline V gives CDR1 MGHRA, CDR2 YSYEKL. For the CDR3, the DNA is TGCGCCGTCGAGACGGGGGGTGGGTACACCTTC. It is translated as CAVETGGGYTF.

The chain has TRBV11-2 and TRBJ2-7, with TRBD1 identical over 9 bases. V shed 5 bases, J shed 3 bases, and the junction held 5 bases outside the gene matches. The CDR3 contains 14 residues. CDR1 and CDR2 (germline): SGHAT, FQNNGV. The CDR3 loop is CASSQGQGDYEQYF. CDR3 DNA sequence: TGTGCCAGCAGCCAGGGACAGGGAGACTACGAGCAGTACTTC.

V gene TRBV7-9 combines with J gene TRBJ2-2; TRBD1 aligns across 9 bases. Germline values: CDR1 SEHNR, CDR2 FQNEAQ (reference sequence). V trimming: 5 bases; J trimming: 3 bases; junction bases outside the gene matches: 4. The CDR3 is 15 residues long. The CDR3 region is CASSNRDRDTGELFF. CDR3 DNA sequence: TGTGCCAGCAGCAACCGGGACAGGGACACCGGGGAGCTGTTTTTT.

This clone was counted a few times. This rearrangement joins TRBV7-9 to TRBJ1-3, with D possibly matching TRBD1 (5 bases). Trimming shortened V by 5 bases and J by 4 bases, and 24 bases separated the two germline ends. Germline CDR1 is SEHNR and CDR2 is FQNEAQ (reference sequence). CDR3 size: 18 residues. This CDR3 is CASSLLHGREVSGNTIYF. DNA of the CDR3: TGTGCCAGCAGCCTCTTGCACGGCAGGGAAGTTTCAGGAAACACCATATATTTT.

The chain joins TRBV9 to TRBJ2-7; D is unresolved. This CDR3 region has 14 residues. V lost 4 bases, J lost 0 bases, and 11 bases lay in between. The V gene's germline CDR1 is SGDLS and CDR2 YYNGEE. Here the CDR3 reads CASSTTEISYEQYF. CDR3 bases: TGTGCCAGCAGCACCACAGAGATCTCCTACGAGCAGTACTTC.

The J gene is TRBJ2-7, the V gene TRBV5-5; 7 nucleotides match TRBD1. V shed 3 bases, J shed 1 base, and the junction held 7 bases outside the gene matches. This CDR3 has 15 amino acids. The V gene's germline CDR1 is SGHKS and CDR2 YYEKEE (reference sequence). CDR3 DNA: TGTGCCAGCAGCTCAGGCCCGGGACAGTCCTACGAGCAGTACTTC. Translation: CASSSGPGQSYEQYF.

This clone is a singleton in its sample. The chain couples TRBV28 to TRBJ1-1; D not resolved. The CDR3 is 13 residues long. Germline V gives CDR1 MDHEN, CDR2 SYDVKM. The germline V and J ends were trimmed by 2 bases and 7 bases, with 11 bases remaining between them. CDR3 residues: CASSLRGGSEAFF. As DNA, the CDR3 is TGTGCCAGCAGTTTACGCGGTGGCAGTGAAGCTTTCTTT.